This TCR beta chain stems from a study of T cell responses to AZD1222 COVID-19 vaccine. Findings and limits, study-wide: Researchers took repertoire samples only after the peak T cell response had come. The span of vaccine-associated CD4 TCRs extended across spike, with dominance at 160-218 and 743-854.

As concerns this clone: Its antigen is not known.

Sequencing used immunoSEQ multiplex PCR; TCRdb keeps in-frame clones, though not all of them. The sample has roughly 160,000 clones; around 94% are singletons. Germline CDR1 and CDR2: SQVTM and ANQGSEA. The CDR3 extends over 14 amino acids. With 7 bases removed from V and 0 bases from J, the gap between germline ends came to 15 bases. The rearrangement joins TRBV29-1 to TRBJ1-2; D ambiguous. The receptor comes from an adult in good health. Sequenced here: peripheral blood, sampled on day 0 of AZD1222 vaccination. The CDR3 coding sequence is TGCAGCGCGAGATTTAACTCCGCTAACTATGGCTACACCTTC. Protein sequence: CSARFNSANYGYTF.